Below, 18 T cell receptor beta chains from the same sample are listed, as sequenced in a study of T cell changes during pregnancy in multiple sclerosis. Measured with immunoSEQ multiplex PCR; TCRdb has only the in-frame clones, and not every one. The sample holds 55,000 to 85,000 clones, over 90% seen once. The sample here was CD4+ T cells from peripheral blood mononuclear cells, taken after pregnancy. These receptors originate from a female donor with multiple sclerosis, enrolled in a pregnancy study.

V and J are TRBV19 and TRBJ2-1; 10 bases match TRBD2. V shed 10 bases and J 7 bases; nucleotides not matched to a gene: 10. From germline, CDR1 is LNHDA and CDR2 SQIVND (reference sequence). The CDR3 has 14 amino acids. CDR3 region: CATSRAGGPNEQFF. The CDR3 region has the DNA TGTGCCACATCACGAGCGGGGGGGCCGAATGAGCAGTTCTTC. The whole variable domain, remainder taken from reference TRBV19 and TRBJ2-1, is DGGITQSPKYLFRKEGQNVTLSCEQNLNHDAMYWYRQDPGQGLRLIYYSQIVNDFQKGDIAEGYSVSREKKESFPLTVTSAQKNPTAFYLCATSRAGGPNEQFFGPGTRLTVL.

V gene TRBV6-7 combines with J gene TRBJ2-7; 10 bases fit TRBD1. TRBV6-7 falls under the ORF class, with uncertain function. This CDR3 region has 15 residues. V trimming: 6 bases; J trimming: 7 bases; junction bases outside the gene matches: 12. The CDR3 bases are TGTGCCAGCAGAGCCCCGGGACAGGGGATGAGGGAGCAGTACTTC. As protein: CASRAPGQGMREQYF.

This sequence joins TRBV9 and TRBJ2-2; 8 bases are a match to TRBD2. Germline CDR1 SGDLS, CDR2 YYNGEE. CDR3 length: 17 residues. Losses at the gene ends were 4 bases for V and 5 bases for J; bases not matched to a gene: 13. The chain's CDR3 is CASSPRGRGGGTGELFF. CDR3 bases: TGTGCCAGCAGCCCCCGGGGTCGGGGGGGCGGGACCGGGGAGCTGTTTTTT.

The chain is built from TRBV30 and TRBJ2-7; 11 nucleotides line up with TRBD2. The CDR3 has 16 residues. Trimming cost V 5 bases and J 0 bases; bases outside gene matches: 9. CDR1 GTSNPN and CDR2 SVGIG come from the germline V gene (reference sequence). In DNA form, the CDR3 reads TGTGCCTGGGCTTGGACTAGCGGGCTAAGCTCCTACGAGCAGTACTTC. Its protein is CAWAWTSGLSSYEQYF.

The rearrangement uses TRBV4-2 and TRBJ2-3, with TRBD2 as a possible D gene (6 bases). This CDR3 has 16 amino acids. Trimming cost V 0 bases and J 1 base, with 11 bases left between them. CDR1 is LGHNA, CDR2 YNFKEQ, per germline. The CDR3 loop reads CASSQELATRTDTQYF. The DNA of the CDR3 is TGTGCCAGCAGCCAAGAACTAGCCACACGCACAGATACGCAGTATTTT.

The chain links TRBV6-6 to TRBJ2-7; 7 bases are a match to TRBD2. The CDR3 sequence is 14 residues long. Germline trimming cut 7 bases from V and 5 bases from J; bases unmatched to any gene: 11. Germline assignment: CDR1 MNHNY and CDR2 SVGAGI (reference sequence). CDR3 sequence reads: CASTGGRSLDEQYF. In nucleotides, the CDR3 is TGTGCCAGCACGGGGGGAAGGAGCCTGGACGAGCAGTACTTC.

The V gene is TRBV7-2, the J gene TRBJ2-1, with 9 nucleotides matching TRBD2. Germline assignment: CDR1 SGHTA and CDR2 FQGNSA. Unmatched junction bases numbered 3, after V lost 2 bases and J lost 1 base. This CDR3 comprises 16 residues. CDR3 region: CASSLRSGSSYNEQFF. In DNA, the CDR3 is TGTGCCAGCAGCTTACGTAGCGGGAGTTCCTACAATGAGCAGTTCTTC.

This chain uses TRBV4-1 with TRBJ1-2; 7 bases line up with TRBD1. Germline CDR1 is MGHRA and CDR2 is YSYEKL. The CDR3 loop spans 14 amino acids. The V gene end was trimmed by 4 bases and the J gene end by 4 bases; junction bases not matched to a gene: 6. The CDR3 protein is CASSPRDRLYGYTF. In nucleotides, the CDR3 is TGCGCCAGCAGCCCCCGGGACAGACTCTATGGCTACACCTTC.

The CDR3 coding sequence is TGTGCCAGCAGCCAAGATATAGCCGGAACTAAGAACCACTACGAGCAGTACTTC. It specifies CASSQDIAGTKNHYEQYF. V usage is TRBV14 and J usage is TRBJ2-7; D call uncertain. Trimming took 0 bases from V and 3 from J, leaving 21 bases between them. From germline, CDR1 is SGHDN and CDR2 FVKESK. This CDR3 has 18 residues.

The V call is TRBV5-1, the J call TRBJ1-1; TRBD1 aligns across 8 bases. The CDR3 sequence is 16 residues long. Germline V CDR1 and CDR2: SGHRS, YFSETQ. The V gene end was trimmed by 0 bases and the J gene end by 3 bases; junction bases not matched to a gene: 7. CDR3 DNA sequence: TGCGCCAGCAGCTTGGGGACAGGGCGGGTCGACACTGAAGCTTTCTTT. This gives the protein CASSLGTGRVDTEAFF.

The DNA for the CDR3 is TGTGCCAGCAGTTACGTCTGGGGGGATGGCTACACCTTC. It is translated as CASSYVWGDGYTF. The rearrangement joins TRBV6-5 to TRBJ1-2, with a weak D call TRBD1 (5 bases). The CDR3 has 13 residues. Trimming removed 2 bases at V and 6 bases at J, with 10 bases between. Germline V gene sequence: CDR1 MNHEY, CDR2 SVGAGI.

The rearrangement links TRBV5-1 to TRBJ2-7; TRBD2 aligns across 7 bases. After removal of 4 bases from V and 3 bases from J, the junction contained 13 bases not matched to a gene. CDR1 is SGHRS, CDR2 YFSETQ, per germline. CDR3 length: 16 amino acids. CDR3: CASSAATKGLHYEQYF. The CDR3 DNA reads as TGCGCCAGCAGCGCTGCCACCAAGGGACTACACTACGAGCAGTACTTC.

The V gene is TRBV11-2, the J gene TRBJ2-1, with D perhaps matching TRBD2 (5 bases). Between the trimmed V and J ends, which lost 3 bases and 6 bases, there was a span of 9 bases. This CDR3 is 13 amino acids long. Germline V gives CDR1 SGHAT, CDR2 FQNNGV. CDR3 bases: TGTGCCAGCAGCTTGATAGGGAGCAATGAGCAGTTCTTC. It codes for CASSLIGSNEQFF.

The chain combines TRBV6-5 with TRBJ1-2, with 7 bases aligning to TRBD1. Germline values: CDR1 MNHEY, CDR2 SVGAGI. After removal of 6 bases from V and 1 base from J, the junction contained 5 bases not matched to a gene. CDR3 length equals 14 residues. CDR3 protein: CASRGDSFNYGYTF. The CDR3 region has the DNA TGTGCCAGCAGAGGGGACAGTTTTAACTATGGCTACACCTTC.

The chain combines TRBV6-1 with TRBJ1-5; a possible D gene is TRBD1 (6 bases). Germline values: CDR1 MNHNS, CDR2 SASEGT. Trimming left V 6 bases short and J 5 bases short, with 14 bases between. The CDR3 contains 14 residues. For the CDR3, the DNA is TGTGCCAGCAGCTCTGGCGGGGGGCATCAGCCCCAGCATTTT. Protein sequence: CASSSGGGHQPQHF.

The V gene is TRBV28, the J gene TRBJ1-1; no firm D call. The germline V gene has CDR1 MDHEN and CDR2 SYDVKM. V lost 3 bases to trimming and J lost 4 bases, with 12 bases between them. The CDR3 is 14 residues long. The CDR3 loop reads CASSFEGRGTEAFF. The CDR3 DNA reads TGTGCCAGCAGTTTTGAGGGCCGGGGCACTGAAGCTTTCTTT.

This chain links TRBV18 with TRBJ2-7, with 9 bases identical to TRBD2. CDR1 is KGHSH and CDR2 is LQKENI in the germline V gene. Trimming took 4 bases from V and 8 from J; bases not matched to a gene: 12. This CDR3 spans 15 amino acids. The CDR3 bases are TGTGCCAGCTCACGGGATAGCGGGGGTAAAACGAAGCAGTACTTC. It translates to CASSRDSGGKTKQYF. The variable domain in full, with the rest retrieved from reference TRBV18 and TRBJ2-7, is NAGVMQNPRHLVRRRGQEARLRCSPMKGHSHVYWYRQLPEEGLKFMVYLQKENIIDESGMPKERFSAEFPKEGPSILRIQQVVRGDSAAYFCASSRDSGGKTKQYFGPGTRLTVT.

The chain combines TRBV4-1 with TRBJ2-7; TRBD2 agrees at 13 bases. V was clipped by 4 bases and J by 1 base; unmatched bases: 7. The CDR3 runs 17 residues. Per the germline V gene, CDR1 is MGHRA and CDR2 is YSYEKL. CDR3 region: CASSLTSGGDFSYEQYF. The CDR3 coding sequence is TGCGCCAGCAGCCTTACTAGCGGGGGGGATTTTTCCTACGAGCAGTACTTC.